These 18 T cell receptor beta chains were sequenced from one sample in a study of Tregs in tolerant kidney transplant recipients. The protocol was immunoSEQ multiplex PCR, while the TCRdb copy is restricted to in-frame clones and leaves out a portion. Among some 110,000 clones listed, roughly 93% were seen once. What was sequenced was CD4+ T cells from blood. The receptors stem from a human donor in good health.

The V gene is TRBV6-5, the J gene TRBJ2-7, with TRBD1 as a possible D gene (6 bases). From germline, CDR1 is MNHEY and CDR2 SVGAGI. Deletions cut 5 bases from V and 3 bases from J, with 14 bases between. This CDR3 spans 14 amino acids. In nucleotides, the CDR3 is TGTGCCAGCAGTGTTTCAGGGGCCGACTACGAGCAGTACTTC. Amino acid sequence: CASSVSGADYEQYF.

This clone was found once. The chain employs TRBV6-5 and TRBJ2-2, with a possible D match to TRBD1 (5 bases). The CDR3 consists of 15 residues. V lost 6 bases and J 5 bases, leaving 16 bases between the germline ends. Germline values: CDR1 MNHEY, CDR2 SVGAGI. The CDR3 is CASRPPGFVTGELFF. CDR3 nucleotide sequence: TGTGCCAGCAGACCCCCAGGGTTTGTTACCGGGGAGCTGTTTTTT.

The gene calls are TRBV19 and TRBJ1-1; D call uncertain. The CDR3 runs 13 residues. Between the trimmed V and J ends, which lost 7 bases and 1 base, there was a span of 10 bases. The germline V gene encodes CDR1 LNHDA and CDR2 SQIVND (reference sequence). CDR3 sequence: CASTPGWNTEAFF. The CDR3 region has the DNA TGTGCCAGTACTCCCGGCTGGAACACTGAAGCTTTCTTT.

As DNA, the CDR3 is TGTGCAAGTCGTAAAAACAAATGGTACTTC. It encodes CASRKNKWYF. The V and J genes are TRBV12-2 and TRBJ2-4; the D call in the table, TRBD1, was not verified against the DNA. TRBV12-2 is shown as a pseudogene. The CDR3 totals 10 residues.

The chain has TRBV11-1 and TRBJ1-1; a weak D match, TRBD1 (6 bases). The CDR3 totals 13 residues. The V gene's germline CDR1 is SGHAT and CDR2 FQDESV (reference sequence). V shed 10 bases and J shed 3 bases, with 15 bases lying between them. The DNA for the CDR3 is TGTGCCACGCAGCGTGGGGGCCACACTGAAGCTTTCTTT. It specifies CATQRGGHTEAFF.

The chain links TRBV5-1 to TRBJ2-1; weak D call: TRBD1 (5 bases). Germline values: CDR1 SGHRS, CDR2 YFSETQ. CDR3 length: 15 amino acids. V was clipped by 1 base and J by 8 bases, with 16 bases between them. CDR3 amino acids: CASSLPRAIGDEQFF. In nucleotides, the CDR3 is TGCGCCAGCAGCTTGCCCCGGGCCATAGGGGATGAGCAGTTCTTC.

This clone was observed a single time. The chain couples TRBV7-9 to TRBJ2-1; 12 nucleotides line up with TRBD1. The germline gives CDR1 SEHNR, CDR2 FQNEAQ (reference sequence). The CDR3 is made up of 16 amino acids. The ends lost 4 bases at V and 9 bases at J; junction bases unmatched: 10. This chain's CDR3 is CASSSNPGQGAGEQFF. As DNA, the CDR3 is TGTGCCAGCAGCTCAAATCCGGGACAGGGGGCAGGTGAGCAGTTCTTC. Using reference TRBV7-9 and TRBJ2-1 for the parts outside the CDR3, the full variable domain is DTGVSQNPRHKITKRGQNVTFRCDPISEHNRLYWYRQTLGQGPEFLTYFQNEAQLEKSRLLSDRFSAERPKGSFSTLEIQRTEQGDSAMYLCASSSNPGQGAGEQFFGPGTRLTVL.

The chain recombines TRBV19 with TRBJ1-5, with TRBD1 identical over 7 bases. The germline gives CDR1 LNHDA, CDR2 SQIVND (reference sequence). V lost 3 bases, J lost 0 bases, and 5 bases stayed unmatched. The CDR3 has 16 amino acids. CDR3 DNA sequence: TGTGCCAGTAGTATCCCGACAGGGTCTAGCAATCAGCCCCAGCATTTT. Protein product: CASSIPTGSSNQPQHF.

The chain employs TRBV29-1 and TRBJ1-1, with 7 bases matching TRBD1. CDR1 is SQVTM, CDR2 ANQGSEA, per germline. This CDR3 spans 13 amino acids. After removal of 5 bases from V and 1 base from J, the junction contained 4 bases not matched to a gene. CDR3 region: CSVIGTANTEAFF. The CDR3 DNA follows: TGCAGCGTTATCGGGACAGCGAACACTGAAGCTTTCTTT.

V usage is TRBV5-1 and J usage is TRBJ1-2, with a weak D call TRBD1 (5 bases). In germline, CDR1 is SGHRS, CDR2 YFSETQ. Trimming pared 0 bases from V and 7 bases from J, leaving 13 bases between. CDR3 length equals 14 residues. The CDR3 region has the DNA TGCGCCAGCAGCTTGGGGGTCAGGGACGGTGGCTACACCTTC. Its translation is CASSLGVRDGGYTF.

The V call is TRBV4-1, the J call TRBJ2-5; TRBD2 matches at 12 bases. The length of the CDR3 is 17 residues. Germline lookup yields CDR1 MGHRA and CDR2 YSYEKL. The ends lost 1 base at V and 0 bases at J; junction bases unmatched: 3. Here the CDR3 reads CASSQGASGRDQETQYF. In nucleotides, the CDR3 is TGCGCCAGCAGCCAAGGTGCTAGCGGGAGGGACCAAGAGACCCAGTACTTC.

J is TRBJ1-6 and V is TRBV11-2, with 7 bases lining up with TRBD1. The V gene's germline CDR1 is SGHAT and CDR2 FQNNGV. J gave up 5 bases and V 5 bases, and 3 bases lay outside the gene matches. This CDR3 contains 14 residues. This CDR3 reads CASSPGQHNSPLHF. In DNA form, the CDR3 reads TGTGCCAGCAGCCCGGGACAGCATAATTCACCCCTCCACTTT.

The V and J genes are TRBV6-5 and TRBJ2-1; 7 positions match TRBD2. CDR3 length: 13 residues. J was trimmed by 10 bases and V by 2 bases; bases with no gene match: 5. Germline assignment: CDR1 MNHEY and CDR2 SVGAGI. The CDR3 is CASSYREGKEQFF. Written as DNA, the CDR3 is TGTGCCAGCAGTTACAGGGAGGGGAAGGAGCAGTTCTTC.

The chain couples TRBV5-6 to TRBJ1-5; D is ambiguous. The CDR3 length is 15 residues. Trimming shortened V by 0 bases and J by 0 bases, and 7 bases separated the two germline ends. CDR1 is SGHDT, CDR2 YYEEEE, per germline. The chain's CDR3 is CASSLGQLSNQPQHF. The CDR3 DNA reads TGTGCCAGCAGCTTGGGGCAGCTTAGCAATCAGCCCCAGCATTTT.

The chain couples TRBV20-1 to TRBJ2-7; D gene uncertain. In germline, CDR1 is DFQATT, CDR2 SNEGSKA (reference sequence). The CDR3 has 11 amino acids. The CDR3 DNA is TGCAGGGTCCTCAGAGATTACGAGCAGTACTTC. Residues: CRVLRDYEQYF.

There are a few counts of this clone. The chain has TRBV30 and TRBJ2-1; D uncertain. Trimming took off 0 bases at V and 3 bases at J, with 6 bases between the two ends. CDR3 length equals 13 residues. Germline loops: CDR1 GTSNPN, CDR2 SVGIG (reference sequence). CDR3: CAWSVMRYNEQFF. The CDR3 DNA reads TGTGCCTGGAGTGTGATGCGCTACAATGAGCAGTTCTTC.

This rearrangement joins TRBV30 to TRBJ1-2; 7 nucleotides line up with TRBD1. The trim removed 4 bases at V and 8 bases at J, leaving 16 bases unmatched. The germline V gene encodes CDR1 GTSNPN and CDR2 SVGIG (reference sequence). This CDR3 is 15 amino acids long. CDR3 sequence (DNA): TGTGCCTGGACCTGGATTGGGGGCTCCAGGGGGGGCTACACCTTC. This sequence encodes CAWTWIGGSRGGYTF.

The V and J genes are TRBV11-2 and TRBJ2-3; 8 nucleotides align to TRBD2. Germline assignment: CDR1 SGHAT and CDR2 FQNNGV. With V trimmed by 3 bases and J by 2 bases, 1 base remained unmatched. The CDR3 is 14 residues long. The CDR3 sequence is CASSLGLDTDTQYF. As DNA, the CDR3 is TGTGCCAGCAGCTTGGGACTAGACACAGATACGCAGTATTTT. The full variable domain, completed using reference TRBV11-2 and TRBJ2-3, is EAGVAQSPRYKIIEKRQSVAFWCNPISGHATLYWYQQILGQGPKLLIQFQNNGVVDDSQLPKDRFSAERLKGVDSTLKIQPAKLEDSAVYLCASSLGLDTDTQYFGPGTRLTVL.